This TCR beta chain was profiled in a study of vaccination and CD4 T cells after COVID-19. Looking at the study overall: Overlapping spike peptides served as the stimulus for the cells. These peptides came from SARS-CoV-2 and from the common cold coronaviruses HCoV-NL63, HCoV-OC43 and HCoV-229E. The study, taken as a whole, reports: Only after vaccination were a median 86.3% of convalescents' reactive clones seen.

The germline V gene encodes CDR1 SEHNR and CDR2 FQNEAQ (reference sequence). The ends lost 5 bases at V and 3 bases at J; junction bases unmatched: 11. The CDR3 is made up of 17 amino acids. Turning to this clonotype: Its antigen remains unknown.

The treatment here: roughly ten-day PBMC culture with coronavirus spike peptide pools or control peptides (ViraFEST assay). Peptide-pool expansion of antigen-specific T cells preceded TCR sequencing in ViraFEST. PBMC cultures, at 1.5 million to 2.5 million cells per well, received roughly 10 IU/ml IL-2 and roughly 9.6 ug/ml peptide pools. The Oncomine TCR Beta short-read assay was applied to DNA of cultured CD4+ T cells. In TCRdb, the PCR reads were re-called with MiXCR into one record per CDR3 protein. The sample has 15,000 to 20,000 distinct CDR3 sequences, more than 40% seen once. This clonotype was sampled from a human donor who had recovered from COVID-19. Sequencing was performed on CD4+ T cells from blood, cultured in vitro, taken before SARS-CoV-2 vaccination. The gene calls are TRBV7-9 and TRBJ1-3; TRBD1 matches at 9 bases. This CDR3 reads CASSPGPGTGNGNTIYF. The DNA of the CDR3 is TGTGCCAGCAGCCCAGGTCCCGGGACAGGGAATGGAAACACCATATATTTT.